What follows are 7 T cell receptor beta chains derived from one specimen sequenced in a study of blood T cell repertoires in COVID-19. Using immunoSEQ multiplex PCR, the repertoire was profiled, and TCRdb retains in-frame clones only, with some absent. Of 120,000 to 150,000 clones listed, approximately 88% are singletons. The source material was peripheral blood. The receptor set was obtained from a man between 60 and 75 years old with active or convalescent COVID-19.

The chain links TRBV6-2 or TRBV6-3 to TRBJ1-5, with 10 bases lining up with TRBD1. Germline values: CDR1 MNHEY, CDR2 SVGEGT. The CDR3 runs to 17 residues. With V trimmed by 5 bases and J by 1 base, 8 bases remained unmatched. As DNA, the CDR3 is TGTGCCAGCAGTAGGCGCCCGGGACAGGGGAGCAATCAGCCCCAGCATTTT. Protein sequence: CASSRRPGQGSNQPQHF.

The chain employs TRBV4-1 and TRBJ2-3, with 9 bases aligning to TRBD2. Germline-derived CDR1 and CDR2 are MGHRA and YSYEKL. The junction had 5 bases not matched to a gene; V was cut back by 4 bases and J by 3 bases. The CDR3 totals 15 residues. Here the CDR3 DNA reads TGCGCCAGCAGCCTAATAGCGGGAGAGACAGATACGCAGTATTTT. Translating it yields CASSLIAGETDTQYF.

This chain uses TRBV11-2 with TRBJ2-1, with D perhaps matching TRBD2 (6 bases). Trimming cost V 6 bases and J 2 bases, with 14 bases left between them. Germline V gene sequence: CDR1 SGHAT, CDR2 FQNNGV. The CDR3 length is 15 residues. CDR3 in amino acids: CASSREAGPYNEQFF. The CDR3 nucleotides read TGTGCCAGCAGTCGGGAAGCGGGTCCCTACAATGAGCAGTTCTTC. The entire variable domain, with the rest obtained from reference TRBV11-2 and TRBJ2-1, is as follows: EAGVAQSPRYKIIEKRQSVAFWCNPISGHATLYWYQQILGQGPKLLIQFQNNGVVDDSQLPKDRFSAERLKGVDSTLKIQPAKLEDSAVYLCASSREAGPYNEQFFGPGTRLTVL.

This chain uses TRBV5-1 with TRBJ2-3; D perhaps matches TRBD1 (6 bases). The CDR3 spans 15 residues. Germline-derived CDR1 and CDR2 are SGHRS and YFSETQ. The V end lost 0 bases, the J end lost 6 bases, and 14 bases lay between the germline ends. CDR3 coding DNA: TGCGCCAGCAGCTTGGGGGACACCCCGGGGGATACGCAGTATTTT. Translated, it gives CASSLGDTPGDTQYF.

The rearrangement joins TRBV11-3 to TRBJ2-1; a possible D gene is TRBD1 (5 bases). This CDR3 has 14 residues. The V gene lost 0 bases and the J gene lost 8 bases, with 11 bases spanning the gap. The germline gives CDR1 SGHNT, CDR2 YENEEA. In nucleotides, the CDR3 is TGTGCCAGCAGCTTAGATCAGGGTAGTCATGAGCAGTTCTTC. Translating it yields CASSLDQGSHEQFF.

The chain has TRBV6-6 and TRBJ2-1, with TRBD2 identical over 11 bases. This CDR3 contains 15 residues. Germline V gene sequence: CDR1 MNHNY, CDR2 SVGAGI (reference sequence). J gave up 3 bases and V 4 bases, and 2 bases lay outside the gene matches. Written as DNA, the CDR3 is TGTGCCAGCAGTTTACTAGCGGGAGACTACAATGAGCAGTTCTTC. The encoded protein is CASSLLAGDYNEQFF.

V gene TRBV12-3 or TRBV12-4 combines with J gene TRBJ2-5; no clear D. V lost 3 bases and J 5 bases, leaving 7 bases between the germline ends. CDR3 length: 12 residues. The DNA for the CDR3 is TGTGCCAGCAGTTTGGTCGGGGAGACCCAGTACTTC. Its translation: CASSLVGETQYF.